One and the same sample provided the 9 T cell receptor beta chains below, sequenced in a study of blood T cell repertoires in COVID-19. Some clones are missing from TCRdb's copy, which holds only in-frame ones; the method was immunoSEQ multiplex PCR. The sample includes some 200,000 clones, about 91% of them seen just once. The sequencing sample was made of peripheral blood. These receptors all come from a man between 25 and 39 years old with acute or convalescent COVID-19.

This chain uses TRBV30 with TRBJ2-6; 10 bases agree with TRBD1. The CDR3 runs to 16 residues. With V trimmed by 5 bases and J by 1 base, 5 bases remained unmatched. The V gene's germline CDR1 is GTSNPN and CDR2 SVGIG (reference sequence). This CDR3 reads CAWVDRGRSGANVLTF. The DNA of the CDR3 is TGTGCCTGGGTGGACAGGGGGAGGTCTGGGGCCAACGTCCTGACTTTC.

V gene TRBV10-3 combines with J gene TRBJ1-6; 10 bases are shared with TRBD1. This CDR3 is built from 19 residues. Germline CDR1 is ENHRY and CDR2 is SYGVKD. V was clipped by 1 base and J by 7 bases; unmatched bases: 13. The CDR3 DNA reads as TGTGCCATCAGTGAGTACCCCTCTCGACAGGGGGCTTGGAATTCACCCCTCCACTTT. The encoded protein is CAISEYPSRQGAWNSPLHF.

This clone was found once. The V call is TRBV15, the J call TRBJ2-7, with 8 bases fitting TRBD1. The CDR3 runs to 16 residues. Trimming cost V 1 base and J 1 base; bases outside gene matches: 6. Germline V gives CDR1 LNHNV, CDR2 YYDKDF (reference sequence). In nucleotides, the CDR3 is TGTGCCACCAGCAGAGCAGGCCGGACAGGGTCCTACGAGCAGTACTTC. It encodes CATSRAGRTGSYEQYF.

The chain recombines TRBV28 with TRBJ1-5; a possible D gene is TRBD1 (5 bases). CDR1 and CDR2 from the germline V gene are MDHEN and SYDVKM. Trimming shortened V by 4 bases and J by 6 bases, and 10 bases separated the two germline ends. The CDR3 spans 13 residues. CDR3 in amino acids: CASSSTRGQPQHF. CDR3 nucleotide sequence: TGTGCCAGCAGTTCCACAAGGGGTCAGCCCCAGCATTTT.

The chain combines TRBV24-1 with TRBJ2-5; maybe TRBD1 (6 bases). The V end was cut by 2 bases, the J end by 0 bases, with 15 bases between. In germline, CDR1 is KGHDR, CDR2 SFDVKD. The length of the CDR3 is 17 residues. The CDR3 here is CATSDWGRSRYQETQYF. Here the CDR3 DNA reads TGTGCCACCAGTGATTGGGGGCGATCTAGGTACCAAGAGACCCAGTACTTC.

The V gene is TRBV9, the J gene TRBJ1-2, with D possibly matching TRBD1 (6 bases). Germline V CDR1 and CDR2: SGDLS, YYNGEE. The CDR3 loop spans 14 amino acids. V dropped 3 bases and J dropped 2 bases, with 11 bases sitting between them. CDR3 protein: CASSAQGRNYGYTF. The CDR3 DNA is TGTGCCAGCAGCGCACAGGGACGGAACTATGGCTACACCTTC.

About this clone: Mismatch with germline at one junction end may stem from a read error. The chain employs TRBV11-2 and TRBJ2-5, with a weak D call TRBD2 (5 bases). This CDR3 contains 14 residues. Per germline, CDR1 SGHAT and CDR2 FQNNGV. The CDR3 DNA follows: TGTGCCAGCAGCGTAGAACTAGTTGCAGAGACCCAGTACTTC. Protein sequence: CASSVELVAETQYF. The full variable domain, rest sourced from reference TRBV11-2 and TRBJ2-5, is EAGVAQSPRYKIIEKRQSVAFWCNPISGHATLYWYQQILGQGPKLLIQFQNNGVVDDSQLPKDRFSAERLKGVDSTLKIQPAKLEDSAVYLCASSVELVAETQYFGPGTRLLVL.

CDR3 in amino acids: CASSLLTRGSQETQYF. The CDR3 nucleotides read TGTGCCAGCAGTTTATTGACTCGCGGCAGTCAAGAGACCCAGTACTTC. The chain couples TRBV27 to TRBJ2-5; no clear D. This CDR3 comprises 16 residues. Trimming removed 1 base at V and 2 bases at J, with 14 bases between. CDR1 is MNHEY, CDR2 SMNVEV, per germline (reference sequence).

V is TRBV7-9 and J is TRBJ1-6; the D gene is possibly TRBD1 (5 bases). V was pared by 5 bases and J by 3 bases, with 8 bases between. The germline V gene encodes CDR1 SEHNR and CDR2 FQNEAQ (reference sequence). CDR3 length equals 14 residues. CDR3 sequence reads: CASSRDSYNSPLHF. DNA of the CDR3: TGTGCCAGCAGCCGAGACAGCTATAATTCACCCCTCCACTTT.